What follows is one T cell receptor beta chain and its context. Method: immunoSEQ multiplex PCR; TCRdb's copy keeps in-frame clones and lacks some. Of approximately 21,000 clones detected, around 47% appear once; the ten largest clones hold about 1.3%. This record belongs to a study of graft-versus-host responses after intestinal transplantation. At the level of the study: Recipients were all induced with anti-thymocyte globulin, then given tacrolimus and steroids for roughly 3 years.

Germline CDR1 is KGHSH and CDR2 is LQKENI. V shed 2 bases and J 7 bases; nucleotides not matched to a gene: 19. The CDR3 covers 19 residues. Study-wide results and limits: GvH clones occurred in recipient marrow; some first appeared in ileum or blood.

Responders labeled with CFSE (approximately 200,000) were plated with approximately 200,000 irradiated, violet-dye-labeled stimulators. The receptor comes from a human patient who was an organ donor for intestinal transplantation. The chain joins TRBV18 to TRBJ2-1, with TRBD2 matching 8 bases. This specimen was alloreactive CD8+ T cells from a mixed lymphocyte reaction culture, taken before transplantation. Subset here: CFSE-low proliferating T cells sorted from approximately six-day pre-transplant mixed lymphocyte reaction (GvH or HvG direction). This chain's CDR3 is CASSPLANTGTSQRNEQFF. Here the CDR3 DNA reads TGTGCCAGCTCACCATTAGCGAATACCGGGACTAGTCAGAGAAATGAGCAGTTCTTC.